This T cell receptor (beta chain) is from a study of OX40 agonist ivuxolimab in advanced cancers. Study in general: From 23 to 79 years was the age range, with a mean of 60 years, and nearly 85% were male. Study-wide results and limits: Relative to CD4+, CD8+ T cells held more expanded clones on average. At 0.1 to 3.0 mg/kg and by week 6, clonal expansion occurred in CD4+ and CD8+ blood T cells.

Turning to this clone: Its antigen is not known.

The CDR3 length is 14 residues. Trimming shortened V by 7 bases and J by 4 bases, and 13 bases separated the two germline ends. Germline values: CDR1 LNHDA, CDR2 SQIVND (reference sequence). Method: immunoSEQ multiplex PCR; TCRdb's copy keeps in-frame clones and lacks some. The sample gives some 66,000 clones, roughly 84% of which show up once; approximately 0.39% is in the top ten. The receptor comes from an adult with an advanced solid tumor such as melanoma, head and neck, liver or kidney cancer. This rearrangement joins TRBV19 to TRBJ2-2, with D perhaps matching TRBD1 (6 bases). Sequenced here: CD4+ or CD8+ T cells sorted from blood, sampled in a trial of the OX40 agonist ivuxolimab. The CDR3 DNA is TGTGCCAGTACGAGAGGGGGAACCACCGGGGAGCTGTTTTTT. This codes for CASTRGGTTGELFF.